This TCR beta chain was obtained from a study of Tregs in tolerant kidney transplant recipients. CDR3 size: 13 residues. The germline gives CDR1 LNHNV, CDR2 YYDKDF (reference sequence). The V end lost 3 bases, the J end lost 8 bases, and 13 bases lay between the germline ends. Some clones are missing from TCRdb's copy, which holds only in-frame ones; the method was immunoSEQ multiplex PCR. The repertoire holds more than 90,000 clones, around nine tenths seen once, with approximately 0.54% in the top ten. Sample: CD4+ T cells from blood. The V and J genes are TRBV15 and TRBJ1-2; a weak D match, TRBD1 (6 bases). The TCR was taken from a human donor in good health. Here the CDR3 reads CATSSNRDRGYTF. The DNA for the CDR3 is TGTGCCACCAGCAGCAACAGGGATCGCGGCTACACCTTC.